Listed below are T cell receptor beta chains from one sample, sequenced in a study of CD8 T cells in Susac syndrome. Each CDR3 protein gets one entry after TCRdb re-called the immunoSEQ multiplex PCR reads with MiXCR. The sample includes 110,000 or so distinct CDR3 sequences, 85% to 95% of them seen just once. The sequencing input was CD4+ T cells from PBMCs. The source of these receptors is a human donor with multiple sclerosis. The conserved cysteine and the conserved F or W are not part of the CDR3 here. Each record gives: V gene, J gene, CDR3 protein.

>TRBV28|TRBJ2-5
ASSFGETQY
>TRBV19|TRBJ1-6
ASTSRAPGSPLH
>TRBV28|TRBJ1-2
ASSLSWGYT
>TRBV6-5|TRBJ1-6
ASSYKGRNNSPLH
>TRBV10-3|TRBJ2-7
AISDASASSYEQY
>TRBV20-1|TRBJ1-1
SAWSDRENTEAF
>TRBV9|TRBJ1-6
ASSVALDEAPLH
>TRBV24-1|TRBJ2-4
ATSPRGVENIQY
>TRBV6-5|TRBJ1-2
ASRYLYGYT
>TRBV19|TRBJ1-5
ASSLDRNQPQH
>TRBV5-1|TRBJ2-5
ASSSGLSDGQETQY
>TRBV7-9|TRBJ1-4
ASSLGQGYEKLF
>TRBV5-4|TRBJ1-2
ASISGPGNYGYT
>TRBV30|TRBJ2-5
AWERDSNVQETQY
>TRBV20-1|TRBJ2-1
SAIIGGGAYYNEQF
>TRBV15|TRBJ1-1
ATTSGLNTEAF
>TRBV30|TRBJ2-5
AWSLTGVLETQY
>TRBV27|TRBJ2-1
ASRPAPGVEEQF
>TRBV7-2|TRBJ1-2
ASSLAAMGNYGYT
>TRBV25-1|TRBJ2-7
ASSGPKRVSSEQY
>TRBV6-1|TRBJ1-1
ASSRDTAGAF
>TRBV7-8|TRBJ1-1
ASSLDSNTEAF
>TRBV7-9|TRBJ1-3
ASGKGVGNTIY
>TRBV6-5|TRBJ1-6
AVQGNEASPLH
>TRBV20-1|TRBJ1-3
SARDPGISGNTIY
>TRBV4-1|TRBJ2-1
ASSQWGGPGNEQF
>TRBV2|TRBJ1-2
ASRGQMGNGYT
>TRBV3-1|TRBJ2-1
ASSQDYGRGYQNEQF
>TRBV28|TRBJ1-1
ASSLVRAEAF
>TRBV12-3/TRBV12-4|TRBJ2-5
ASGRDAQGTQY
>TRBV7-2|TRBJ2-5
ASSLRLEETQY
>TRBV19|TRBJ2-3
ASSSGHTDTQY
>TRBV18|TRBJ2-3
ASSAGQGSTDTQY
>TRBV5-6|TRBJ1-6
ASSRKTGVAYAPLH
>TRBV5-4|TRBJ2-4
ASSPQVGTKNIQY
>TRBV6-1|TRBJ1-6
ASSLRSGTADSPLH
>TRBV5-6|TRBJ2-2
ASSLYVNTGELF
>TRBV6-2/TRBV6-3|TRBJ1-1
ASSYSQRNLNTEAF
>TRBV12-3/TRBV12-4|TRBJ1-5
ASSDATGVTSNQPQH
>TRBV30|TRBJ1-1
AWAQGLNTEAF
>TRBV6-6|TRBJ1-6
ATESYAGSPLH
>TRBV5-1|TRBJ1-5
ASSGGDSNQPQH
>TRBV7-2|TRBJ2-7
ASSARAGGYEQY
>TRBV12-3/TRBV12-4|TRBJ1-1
ASSIGQGNTEAF
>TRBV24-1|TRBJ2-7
ATSDVRGKIYEQY
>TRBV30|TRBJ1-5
AWSVPAGGQPQH
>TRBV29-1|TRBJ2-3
SVTDPDTQY
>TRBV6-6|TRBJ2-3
ASTTWGGVTDTQY
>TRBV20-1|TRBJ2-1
SADRAGEQF
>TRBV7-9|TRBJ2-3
ASSLTAEAQY